These 7 T cell receptor beta chains share one sample of origin, sequenced in a study of blood T cell repertoires in COVID-19. Data came from immunoSEQ multiplex PCR; TCRdb stores just in-frame clones and leaves some out. The sample records 200,000 to 250,000 clones, under 90% being singletons. Sequenced input: peripheral blood. The receptors derive from a woman in her sixties or seventies who had recovered from COVID-19.

The V gene is TRBV3-1 (or the pseudogene TRBV3-2), the J gene TRBJ2-1; D may be TRBD2 (7 bases). CDR1 is LGHDT, CDR2 YNNKEL, per germline (reference sequence). The CDR3 consists of 17 residues. V was clipped by 0 bases and J by 7 bases, with 19 bases between them. In DNA form, the CDR3 reads TGTGCCAGCAGCCAAGAGGGGCGCGGGGGCAGGGTAAATGAGCAGTTCTTC. Its translation: CASSQEGRGGRVNEQFF.

The chain uses TRBV30 and TRBJ2-7, with a weak D call TRBD2 (5 bases). Germline loops: CDR1 GTSNPN, CDR2 SVGIG (reference sequence). The CDR3 runs 13 residues. Trimming pared 0 bases from V and 7 bases from J, leaving 13 bases between. The CDR3 region is CAWSVEGGEEQYF. CDR3 DNA: TGTGCCTGGAGTGTAGAAGGAGGAGAAGAGCAGTACTTC.

The chain is built from TRBV15 and TRBJ1-5; possibly TRBD1 for D (5 bases). This CDR3 spans 16 amino acids. V shed 0 bases and J shed 3 bases, with 12 bases lying between them. Germline values: CDR1 LNHNV, CDR2 YYDKDF (reference sequence). This chain's CDR3 is CATSRDPGEANQPQHF. Here the CDR3 DNA reads TGTGCCACCAGCAGAGATCCGGGGGAGGCCAATCAGCCCCAGCATTTT.

This clone appeared once. The chain couples TRBV5-1 to TRBJ2-2, with 11 bases identical to TRBD2. The CDR3 contains 16 residues. J was trimmed by 0 bases and V by 2 bases; bases with no gene match: 0. The germline gives CDR1 SGHRS, CDR2 YFSETQ. The CDR3 DNA reads TGCGCCAGCAGCTTTAGCGGGGGGGCGAACACCGGGGAGCTGTTTTTT. Amino acid sequence: CASSFSGGANTGELFF.

The rearrangement links TRBV4-3 to TRBJ1-5; D is perhaps TRBD1 (5 bases). This CDR3 has 14 residues. Germline loops: CDR1 LGHNA, CDR2 YSLEER. V was clipped by 0 bases and J by 7 bases, with 10 bases between them. CDR3 sequence reads: CASSQDGQGQPQHF. The CDR3, as DNA: TGCGCCAGCAGCCAAGATGGGCAGGGACAGCCCCAGCATTTT.

The chain recombines TRBV19 with TRBJ1-2, with 8 bases that match TRBD1. There are 15 residues in the CDR3. Germline CDR1 is LNHDA and CDR2 is SQIVND (reference sequence). Unmatched junction bases numbered 5, after V lost 2 bases and J lost 3 bases. The CDR3 reads CASSIFQGAYYGYTF. DNA for the CDR3: TGTGCCAGTAGTATATTCCAGGGGGCGTACTATGGCTACACCTTC.

The chain couples TRBV30 to TRBJ1-5; 8 bases agree with TRBD1. This CDR3 region has 14 residues. CDR1 GTSNPN and CDR2 SVGIG come from the germline V gene (reference sequence). V was clipped by 2 bases and J by 7 bases; unmatched bases: 7. CDR3 sequence reads: CAWSQGAGDQPQHF. CDR3 DNA sequence: TGTGCCTGGAGTCAGGGGGCGGGTGACCAGCCCCAGCATTTT. The entire variable domain, with the rest obtained from reference TRBV30 and TRBJ1-5, is as follows: SQTIHQWPATLVQPVGSPLSLECTVEGTSNPNLYWYRQAAGRGLQLLFYSVGIGQISSEVPQNLSASRPQDRQFILSSKKLLLSDSGFYLCAWSQGAGDQPQHFGDGTRLSIL.